This passage covers 32 T cell receptor beta chains from one sample sequenced in a study of shared clonotypes between healthy human individuals. Libraries were prepared by immunoSEQ multiplex PCR; TCRdb keeps only in-frame clonotypes and omits some of them. The sample lists hundreds of thousands of clones, under 80% occurring once. Sequencing was performed on memory CD4+ T cells sorted from blood. As for subset: CD45RA-negative fraction. These receptors originate from a woman between 25 and 40 years old in good health.

The chain is built from TRBV11-2 and TRBJ2-1, with D tentatively TRBD2 (6 bases). Trimming cost V 6 bases and J 9 bases, with 15 bases left between them. CDR3 length: 13 residues. Germline V gene lookup returns CDR1 SGHAT and CDR2 FQNNGV. The chain's CDR3 is CASRTTRIVEQFF. CDR3 DNA: TGTGCCAGCAGGACGACTAGGATTGTTGAGCAGTTCTTC. Full variable domain (rest looked up from reference TRBV11-2 and TRBJ2-1): EAGVAQSPRYKIIEKRQSVAFWCNPISGHATLYWYQQILGQGPKLLIQFQNNGVVDDSQLPKDRFSAERLKGVDSTLKIQPAKLEDSAVYLCASRTTRIVEQFFGPGTRLTVL.

This rearrangement joins TRBV18 to TRBJ2-3, with a tentative D call TRBD2 (6 bases). The CDR3 length is 16 residues. Trimming stripped 1 base from V and 0 bases from J, with 11 bases between. The germline V gene encodes CDR1 KGHSH and CDR2 LQKENI. The CDR3 DNA reads as TGTGCCAGCTCACCACGGGCGGGGTCGAGCACAGATACGCAGTATTTT. It translates to CASSPRAGSSTDTQYF. The entire variable domain, with the rest obtained from reference TRBV18 and TRBJ2-3, is as follows: NAGVMQNPRHLVRRRGQEARLRCSPMKGHSHVYWYRQLPEEGLKFMVYLQKENIIDESGMPKERFSAEFPKEGPSILRIQQVVRGDSAAYFCASSPRAGSSTDTQYFGPGTRLTVL.

The chain carries TRBV28 and TRBJ1-2, with TRBD1 matching over 8 bases. This CDR3 is built from 15 residues. Trimming cost V 5 bases and J 8 bases; bases outside gene matches: 13. The germline gives CDR1 MDHEN, CDR2 SYDVKM. The CDR3 is CASSQNPQGARGYTF. The CDR3 nucleotides read TGTGCCAGCAGTCAAAACCCTCAGGGGGCGCGGGGCTACACCTTC.

V is TRBV19 and J is TRBJ2-7; 14 bases agree with TRBD2. Trimming took 3 bases from V and 6 from J; bases not matched to a gene: 4. CDR3 size: 15 residues. Germline CDR1 LNHDA, CDR2 SQIVND (reference sequence). CDR3 amino acids: CASSIEGLAGVEQYF. Here the CDR3 DNA reads TGTGCCAGTAGTATCGAGGGACTAGCGGGAGTCGAGCAGTACTTC.

The chain uses TRBV2 and TRBJ2-1; either TRBD1 or TRBD2 may supply D (6 bases each). This CDR3 has 15 amino acids. V lost 2 bases, J lost 5 bases, and 13 bases lay in between. Germline values: CDR1 SNHLY, CDR2 FYNNEI. CDR3 loop: CASSEYGGLDNEQFF. The DNA of the CDR3 is TGTGCCAGCAGTGAATATGGGGGGCTTGACAATGAGCAGTTCTTC.

This clone was observed once. Other nucleotide sequences in the sample specify the same CDR3. This sequence joins TRBV11-3 and TRBJ1-1; D uncertain. V was trimmed by 2 bases and J by 3 bases, leaving 7 bases between them. Germline V gene data show CDR1 as SGHNT and CDR2 as YENEEA. The CDR3 consists of 13 residues. For the CDR3, the DNA is TGTGCCAGCAGCTTATATCGGGACACTGAAGCTTTCTTT. Protein: CASSLYRDTEAFF.

The genes are TRBV5-1 and TRBJ2-4, with 11 positions matching TRBD2. The J segment lost 6 bases and the V segment lost 3 bases, leaving 2 bases of the junction unmatched. The CDR3 sequence is 14 residues long. CDR1 and CDR2 from the germline V gene are SGHRS and YFSETQ. As DNA, the CDR3 is TGCGCCAGCAGCTGGGGGACTAGCGGAAACATTCAGTACTTC. This codes for CASSWGTSGNIQYF. Filled out from reference TRBV5-1 and TRBJ2-4, the complete variable domain reads KAGVTQTPRYLIKTRGQQVTLSCSPISGHRSVSWYQQTPGQGLQFLFEYFSETQRNKGNFPGRFSGRQFSNSRSEMNVSTLELGDSALYLCASSWGTSGNIQYFGAGTRLSVL.

This chain connects TRBV30 to TRBJ1-1; D may be TRBD1 (5 bases). Germline V gene sequence: CDR1 GTSNPN, CDR2 SVGIG (reference sequence). The V end was cut by 5 bases, the J end by 4 bases, with 20 bases between. This CDR3 is 15 amino acids long. The CDR3 DNA follows: TGTGCCTGGGGACATCCGGGAACTCTGGGCACTGAAGCTTTCTTT. Encoded protein: CAWGHPGTLGTEAFF.

This clone was found a few times. This chain connects TRBV7-8 to TRBJ2-3; 7 bases are shared with TRBD2. The CDR3 contains 15 residues. Germline CDR1 is SGHVS and CDR2 is FQNEAQ. V was pared by 0 bases and J by 12 bases, with 12 bases of the junction left unmatched. The CDR3 is CASSLALQRDLSQYF. The CDR3, as DNA: TGTGCCAGCAGCTTAGCGCTCCAGCGGGATTTGTCTCAGTATTTT.

The rearrangement links TRBV27 to TRBJ2-2; TRBD1 matches 7 bases. CDR3 size: 14 residues. Trimming removed 7 bases from V and 7 bases from J; junction bases left unmatched: 9. Germline lookup yields CDR1 MNHEY and CDR2 SMNVEV (reference sequence). The CDR3 protein is CASTTDRSGGELFF. The CDR3 DNA follows: TGTGCCAGCACCACGGACAGGTCGGGCGGGGAGCTGTTTTTT.

This clone has a handful of counts. V and J are TRBV28 and TRBJ1-5, with TRBD1 as a possible D gene (5 bases). CDR1 is MDHEN and CDR2 is SYDVKM in the germline V gene. This CDR3 has 16 residues. V was shortened by 3 bases and J by 4 bases, with 16 bases between the two germline ends. CDR3 DNA: TGTGCCAGCAGTTTGATAAGGCAGGGCATAAATCAGCCCCAGCATTTT. Protein sequence: CASSLIRQGINQPQHF. The complete variable domain, with remaining parts taken from reference TRBV28 and TRBJ1-5, reads DVKVTQSSRYLVKRTGEKVFLECVQDMDHENMFWYRQDPGLGLRLIYFSYDVKMKEKGDIPEGYSVSREKKERFSLILESASTNQTSMYLCASSLIRQGINQPQHFGDGTRLSIL.

The V gene is TRBV28, the J gene TRBJ2-1, with 9 positions matching TRBD1. The CDR3 sequence is 16 residues long. Germline trimming cut 4 bases from V and 9 bases from J; bases unmatched to any gene: 13. Germline CDR1 MDHEN, CDR2 SYDVKM. As DNA, the CDR3 is TGTGCCAGCAGTTCCACACCGGGACAGGGCCTCGGTGAGCAGTTCTTC. Translation: CASSSTPGQGLGEQFF.

The V call is TRBV5-1, the J call TRBJ2-3, with TRBD2 matching over 9 bases. Losses at the gene ends were 1 base for V and 1 base for J; bases not matched to a gene: 4. The CDR3 has 16 residues. The V gene's germline CDR1 is SGHRS and CDR2 YFSETQ. CDR3 region: CASSLRAGGGTDTQYF. DNA for the CDR3: TGCGCCAGCAGCTTGAGAGCGGGAGGTGGCACAGATACGCAGTATTTT.

The chain has TRBV11-2 and TRBJ2-3; perhaps TRBD2 as D (6 bases). V was trimmed by 1 base and J by 2 bases, leaving 22 bases between them. Germline CDR1 SGHAT, CDR2 FQNNGV. This CDR3 has 19 residues. The CDR3 protein is CASSLVGGGFFETTDTQYF. The CDR3 nucleotides read TGTGCCAGCAGCTTAGTCGGGGGAGGCTTCTTCGAAACCACAGATACGCAGTATTTT. Filled out from reference TRBV11-2 and TRBJ2-3, the complete variable domain reads EAGVAQSPRYKIIEKRQSVAFWCNPISGHATLYWYQQILGQGPKLLIQFQNNGVVDDSQLPKDRFSAERLKGVDSTLKIQPAKLEDSAVYLCASSLVGGGFFETTDTQYFGPGTRLTVL.

The rearrangement uses TRBV19 and TRBJ1-4, with 7 bases fitting TRBD1. Germline CDR1 LNHDA, CDR2 SQIVND (reference sequence). The CDR3 spans 15 residues. Unmatched junction bases numbered 10, after V lost 6 bases and J lost 6 bases. CDR3: CASSWRGTGDEKLFF. The CDR3, as DNA: TGTGCCAGTAGCTGGAGGGGAACAGGGGATGAAAAACTGTTTTTT.

This rearrangement joins TRBV6-4 to TRBJ1-2; 7 bases match TRBD1. This CDR3 is 13 amino acids long. Losses at the gene ends were 2 bases for V and 8 bases for J; bases not matched to a gene: 5. Germline CDR1 reads MRHNA; CDR2 reads SNTAGT. The CDR3 DNA sequence: TGTGCCAGCAGTGACACCGGGACAGCAGGCTACACCTTC. Its protein is CASSDTGTAGYTF.

The sample holds one count of this clone. The rearrangement links TRBV28 to TRBJ2-3, with D tentatively TRBD2 (5 bases). V lost 5 bases, J lost 4 bases, and 13 bases lay in between. CDR3 length: 14 residues. Germline values: CDR1 MDHEN, CDR2 SYDVKM. The CDR3 reads CASSRSRDPDTQYF. In DNA form, the CDR3 reads TGTGCCAGCAGTAGGTCGAGGGATCCAGATACGCAGTATTTT.

This clone has just a few counts. This may be a read error: a much more frequent sequence differs by one nucleotide. The chain couples TRBV6-5 to TRBJ1-5; 9 nucleotides agree with TRBD1. This CDR3 region has 12 residues. Germline loops: CDR1 MNHEY, CDR2 SVGAGI. Germline trimming cut 8 bases from V and 5 bases from J; bases unmatched to any gene: 1. CDR3 nucleotide sequence: TGTGCCAGCTGGACAGGGGATCAGCCCCAGCATTTT. The encoded protein is CASWTGDQPQHF.

Of note for this clone: A read error is likely here: a far larger clone is one base away. This chain joins TRBV6-6 and TRBJ2-6, with D unclear. Germline V CDR1 and CDR2: MNHNY, SVGAGI (reference sequence). The V gene lost 4 bases and the J gene lost 4 bases, with 2 bases spanning the gap. The CDR3 loop spans 12 amino acids. DNA for the CDR3: TGTGCCAGCAGTTCAGGGGCCAACGTCCTGACTTTC. Translation: CASSSGANVLTF.

The V gene is TRBV2, the J gene TRBJ1-4; D is unclear. Trimming took off 1 base at V and 6 bases at J, with 12 bases between the two ends. In germline, CDR1 is SNHLY, CDR2 FYNNEI. The CDR3 runs to 15 residues. The CDR3 is CASSEGGMKDEKLFF. In DNA, the CDR3 is TGTGCCAGCAGTGAAGGAGGGATGAAGGATGAAAAACTGTTTTTT.

A word on this clone: The sample has other DNA sequences that encode this CDR3 too. This rearrangement joins TRBV27 to TRBJ1-1; 7 nucleotides align to TRBD1. The CDR3 runs 12 residues. Germline trimming cut 4 bases from V and 11 bases from J; bases unmatched to any gene: 7. The germline gives CDR1 MNHEY, CDR2 SMNVEV (reference sequence). CDR3 coding DNA: TGTGCCAGCAGTTCTAGGACAGGAGGCGCTTTCTTT. It specifies CASSSRTGGAFF.

The gene calls are TRBV28 and TRBJ1-3, with D tentatively TRBD1 (5 bases). The germline gives CDR1 MDHEN, CDR2 SYDVKM. The germline V and J ends were trimmed by 6 bases and 9 bases, with 15 bases remaining between them. The CDR3 totals 13 residues. CDR3 residues: CASRLTHGGTIYF. The CDR3 DNA reads TGTGCCAGCAGACTTACCCACGGGGGCACCATATATTTT.

The rearrangement links TRBV5-6 to TRBJ2-1; 7 nucleotides match TRBD1. Trimming took 0 bases from V and 3 from J; bases not matched to a gene: 9. CDR3 size: 17 residues. The germline V gene encodes CDR1 SGHDT and CDR2 YYEEEE. This CDR3 reads CASSLGLRGGSYNEQFF. CDR3 sequence (DNA): TGTGCCAGCAGCTTGGGCCTCAGAGGGGGCAGCTACAATGAGCAGTTCTTC.

CDR3 coding DNA: TGTGCCAGCAGTCCCCCAGGGGGCAGGTTCACCGGGGAGCTGTTTTTT. It is translated as CASSPPGGRFTGELFF. This rearrangement joins TRBV28 to TRBJ2-2; TRBD1 aligns across 8 bases. The CDR3 spans 16 residues. V gave up 5 bases and J gave up 4 bases; unmatched junction bases: 9. CDR1 and CDR2 from the germline V gene are MDHEN and SYDVKM.

The chain employs TRBV19 and TRBJ2-3; the D is unclear. The CDR3 has 16 amino acids. Germline-derived CDR1 and CDR2 are LNHDA and SQIVND (reference sequence). V lost 6 bases and J 4 bases, leaving 20 bases between the germline ends. The CDR3 region has the DNA TGTGCCAGTAGCCGACAAAGGTCGATGGGCGCAGATACGCAGTATTTT. It yields the protein CASSRQRSMGADTQYF.

The genes are TRBV18 and TRBJ2-1; perhaps TRBD1 as D (5 bases). CDR1 is KGHSH, CDR2 LQKENI, per germline. The length of the CDR3 is 17 residues. V was cut by 4 bases and J by 5 bases, with 21 bases left in between. The CDR3 sequence is CASSLTPTTKGNNEQFF. The CDR3 bases are TGTGCCAGCTCACTAACACCAACCACGAAGGGGAACAATGAGCAGTTCTTC.

This chain joins TRBV5-5 and TRBJ2-7; D gene ambiguous. Germline CDR1 and CDR2: SGHKS and YYEKEE (reference sequence). This CDR3 spans 12 amino acids. The V end lost 2 bases, the J end lost 2 bases, and 5 bases lay between the germline ends. The CDR3 DNA is TGTGCCAGCAGCTTTGGCCCCTACGAGCAGTACTTC. This encodes CASSFGPYEQYF.

The chain is built from TRBV11-2 and TRBJ2-1, with TRBD2 matching 10 bases. Germline V CDR1 and CDR2: SGHAT, FQNNGV. The V gene end was trimmed by 5 bases and the J gene end by 2 bases; junction bases not matched to a gene: 3. This CDR3 region has 15 residues. CDR3 in amino acids: CASSLTSGAYNEQFF. The CDR3, as DNA: TGTGCCAGCAGCCTCACTAGCGGGGCCTACAATGAGCAGTTCTTC.

The rearrangement joins TRBV6-1 to TRBJ2-7; D remains unclear. The V gene's germline CDR1 is MNHNS and CDR2 SASEGT. There are 13 residues in the CDR3. V was clipped by 6 bases and J by 3 bases, with 12 bases between them. CDR3 nucleotides: TGTGCCAGCAGCTGGGTCAAGGGCTACGAGCAGTACTTC. The encoded protein is CASSWVKGYEQYF.

This sequence joins TRBV7-3 and TRBJ2-2; 10 nucleotides line up with TRBD2. V shed 5 bases and J 5 bases; nucleotides not matched to a gene: 11. Germline V CDR1 and CDR2: SGHTA, FQGTGA. The CDR3 contains 17 residues. CDR3 in amino acids: CASSVLRTSGGTGELFF. CDR3 coding DNA: TGTGCCAGCAGCGTTCTGAGGACTAGCGGAGGGACCGGGGAGCTGTTTTTT. Drawing the rest from reference TRBV7-3 and TRBJ2-2, the complete variable domain is GAGVSQTPSNKVTEKGKYVELRCDPISGHTALYWYRQSLGQGPEFLIYFQGTGAADDSGLPNDRFFAVRPEGSVSTLKIQRTERGDSAVYLCASSVLRTSGGTGELFFGEGSRLTVL.

J is TRBJ1-3 and V is TRBV28, with D hard to call. Germline V lookup: CDR1 MDHEN, CDR2 SYDVKM. Trimming pared 2 bases from V and 0 bases from J, leaving 8 bases between. CDR3 length: 15 residues. CDR3 nucleotides: TGTGCCAGCAGTTTACTAAGGGTCTCTGGAAACACCATATATTTT. As protein: CASSLLRVSGNTIYF.

The chain has TRBV5-6 and TRBJ2-7; maybe TRBD1 (5 bases). CDR1 and CDR2 from the germline V gene are SGHDT and YYEEEE. The CDR3 covers 15 residues. Trimming removed 4 bases from V and 4 bases from J, with 18 bases in between. The CDR3 nucleotides are TGTGCCAGCAGCATACAAGGGGATCTCCTATACGAGCAGTACTTC. Protein product: CASSIQGDLLYEQYF. Full variable domain (outside the CDR3, taken from reference TRBV5-6 and TRBJ2-7): DAGVTQSPTHLIKTRGQQVTLRCSPKSGHDTVSWYQQALGQGPQFIFQYYEEEERQRGNFPDRFSGHQFPNYSSELNVNALLLGDSALYLCASSIQGDLLYEQYFGPGTRLTVT.